This T cell receptor (beta chain) was captured in a study of follicular helper T cells after annual influenza vaccination. Study summary: After each seasonal flu vaccination, blood came on days 0, 7 and 28. Study results and caveats: For non-cTfh compartments, undersampling could not be ruled out.

As for this clone: The antigen is undetermined.

The CDR3 is made up of 16 amino acids. The germline V gene has CDR1 SEHNR and CDR2 FQNEAQ (reference sequence). V lost 3 bases and J lost 9; bases outside the gene matches: 8. Specified time point: 2014-2015 season, 7 days after vaccination. Community-dwelling subjects without influenza vaccination in the prior 6 months were enrolled. Sequenced by immunoSEQ multiplex PCR; TCRdb stores in-frame clones only, minus some. In the table there are about 9,800 clones, around four fifths of which are singletons. The receptor's source is an adult who received the influenza vaccine. The specimen was CXCR5- memory CD4+ T cells sorted from blood, collected 7 days after influenza vaccination. The J gene is TRBJ1-6, the V gene TRBV7-9; 10 bases line up with TRBD1. Here the CDR3 reads CASSFPRTGGSSPLHF. Written as DNA, the CDR3 is TGTGCCAGCAGCTTTCCCAGGACAGGGGGGAGTTCACCCCTCCACTTT.